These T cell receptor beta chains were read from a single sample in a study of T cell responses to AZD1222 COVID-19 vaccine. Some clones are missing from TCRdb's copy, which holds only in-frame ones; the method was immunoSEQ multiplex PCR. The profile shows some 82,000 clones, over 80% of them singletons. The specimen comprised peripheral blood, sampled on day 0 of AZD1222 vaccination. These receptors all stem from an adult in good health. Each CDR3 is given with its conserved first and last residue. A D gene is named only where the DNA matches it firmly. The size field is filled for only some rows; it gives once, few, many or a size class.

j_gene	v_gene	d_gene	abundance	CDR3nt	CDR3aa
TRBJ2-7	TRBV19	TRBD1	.	TGTGCCAGTAGTATAGGACAGGGAAGGACCTACGAGCAGTACTTC	CASSIGQGRTYEQYF
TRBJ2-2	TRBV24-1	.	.	TGTGCCACCAGTGATTTTAGCAGCGACACCGGGGAGCTGTTTTTT	CATSDFSSDTGELFF
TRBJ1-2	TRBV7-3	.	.	TGTGCCAGCAGCCCTACGACGGGCTACGGCTACACCTTC	CASSPTTGYGYTF
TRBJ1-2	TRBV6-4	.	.	TGTGCCAGCAGTGAATCCAGGAACTATGGCTACACCTTC	CASSESRNYGYTF
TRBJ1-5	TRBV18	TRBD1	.	TGTGCCAGCTCACCACCCAGGACAGGGTTTGGACAGCCCCAGCATTTT	CASSPPRTGFGQPQHF
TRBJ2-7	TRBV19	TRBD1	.	TGTGCCAGTAGTATTAGGGGACAGGTGAATTACGAGCAGTACTTC	CASSIRGQVNYEQYF
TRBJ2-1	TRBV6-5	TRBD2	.	TGTGCCAGCAGCCCCCTAGCGGGCTCCTACAATGAGCAGTTCTTC	CASSPLAGSYNEQFF
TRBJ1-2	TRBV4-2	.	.	TGTGCCAGCAGCCAGACACCTGACACGGGCTATGGCTACACCTTC	CASSQTPDTGYGYTF
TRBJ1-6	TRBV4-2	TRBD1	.	TGTGCCAGCAGCCGAAGGGACAGGGGGCTCATCTATAATTCACCCCTCCACTTT	CASSRRDRGLIYNSPLHF
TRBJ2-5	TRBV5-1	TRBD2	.	TGCGCCAGCAGCCAAGGACTAGCGGGTCAAGAGACCCAGTACTTC	CASSQGLAGQETQYF
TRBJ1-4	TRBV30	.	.	TGTGCCTCGAATAGAGGTGTGGGGGGTGAAAAACTGTTTTTT	CASNRGVGGEKLFF
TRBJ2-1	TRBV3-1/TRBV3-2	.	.	TGTGCCAGCAGCCGTTACCTTAGGGATAGGGGCTACAATGAGCAGTTCTTC	CASSRYLRDRGYNEQFF
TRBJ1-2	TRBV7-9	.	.	TGTGCCAGCAGCTTAGCGGTCTTGGTAGGGGTAGGTGGCTACACCTTC	CASSLAVLVGVGGYTF
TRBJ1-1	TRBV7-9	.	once	TGTGCCAGCAGCTACCTCGGGGCGAACACTGAAGCTTTCTTT	CASSYLGANTEAFF
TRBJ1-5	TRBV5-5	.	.	TGTGCCAGCAGCCCCGGGCAGGGTTGGTATCAGCCCCAGCATTTT	CASSPGQGWYQPQHF
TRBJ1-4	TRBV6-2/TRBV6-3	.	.	TGTGCCAGCAGTTACTCCAGGGGCCGGACAAATGAAAAACTGTTTTTT	CASSYSRGRTNEKLFF
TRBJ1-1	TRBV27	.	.	TGTGCCAGCAGTTTAGAGGGGTTGAACACTGAAGCTTTCTTT	CASSLEGLNTEAFF
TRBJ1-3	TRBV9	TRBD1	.	TGTGCCAGCAGCCCCAAAGACAGGGCTACTTACTCTGGAAACACCATATATTTT	CASSPKDRATYSGNTIYF
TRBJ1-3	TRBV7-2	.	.	TGTGCCAGCAGCTTAGCGGGGCAGGTTTCTGGAAACACCATATATTTT	CASSLAGQVSGNTIYF
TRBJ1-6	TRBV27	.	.	TGTGCCAGCAGTTTTGGGGGACGGTTTTCACCCCTCCACTTT	CASSFGGRFSPLHF
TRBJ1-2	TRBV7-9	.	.	TGTGCCAGCAGCTTATCCGACGCTGGCTATGGCTACACCTTC	CASSLSDAGYGYTF
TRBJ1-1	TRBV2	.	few	TGTGCCTCTACAGGGAACACTGAAGCTTTCTTT	CASTGNTEAFF
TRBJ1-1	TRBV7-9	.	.	TGTGCCAGCAGCACAAACAGGGAGTACACTGAAGCTTTCTTT	CASSTNREYTEAFF
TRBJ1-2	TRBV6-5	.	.	TGTGCCAGCAGGGGGTTTGCTGATGGCTACACCTTC	CASRGFADGYTF
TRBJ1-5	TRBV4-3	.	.	TGCGCCAGCAGCCAAGATAGGAGTGAGGCCTTCAATCAGCCCCAGCATTTT	CASSQDRSEAFNQPQHF
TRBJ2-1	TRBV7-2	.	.	TGTGCCAGCAGCTCGAACAGGGTACGAGAGCAGTTCTTC	CASSSNRVREQFF
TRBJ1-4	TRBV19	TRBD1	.	TGTGCCAGTAGTATCACAGGGGTTGGAGCTGGAAAACTGTTTTTT	CASSITGVGAGKLFF
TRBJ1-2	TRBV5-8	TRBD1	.	TGTGCCAGCAGGCTCGTCGGGACAGGGATGCGGGGCTACACCTTC	CASRLVGTGMRGYTF
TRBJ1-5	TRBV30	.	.	TGTGCCTGGAGTGCCCAGATCGGCAATCAGCCCCAGCATTTT	CAWSAQIGNQPQHF
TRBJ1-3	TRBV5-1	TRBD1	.	TGCGCCAGCGGGACAGGAATTAGCTCTGGAAACACCATATATTTT	CASGTGISSGNTIYF
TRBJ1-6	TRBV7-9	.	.	TGTGCCAGCAGCTTAATGGGTTGGACTTCACCCCTCCACTTT	CASSLMGWTSPLHF
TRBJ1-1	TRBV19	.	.	TGTGCCAGTAGTATAGTTTGGAGGGGGATGAACACTGAAGCTTTCTTT	CASSIVWRGMNTEAFF
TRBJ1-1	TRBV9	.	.	TGTGCCAGCAGCGTAGAGGAGGCTAGGGACACTGAAGCTTTCTTT	CASSVEEARDTEAFF
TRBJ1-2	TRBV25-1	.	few	TGTGCCAGCAGTCCCGGTGGCAGAGGTAACTATGGCTACACCTTC	CASSPGGRGNYGYTF
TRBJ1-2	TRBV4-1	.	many	TGCGCCAGCAGCCAAGTGCGTCAGGGAGGAGGCTACACCTTC	CASSQVRQGGGYTF
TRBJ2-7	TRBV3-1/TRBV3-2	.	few	TGTGCCAGCAGCCCCGCCGATTACGAGCAGTACTTC	CASSPADYEQYF
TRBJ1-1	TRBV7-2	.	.	TGTGCCAGCAGCCAGTTCGACTGGGGGAACACTGAAGCTTTCTTT	CASSQFDWGNTEAFF
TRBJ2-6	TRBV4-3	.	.	TGCGCCAGCAGCCATGACGGCTCTGGGGCCAACGTCCTGACTTTC	CASSHDGSGANVLTF
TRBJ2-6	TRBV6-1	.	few	TGTGCCAGCAGTGAATGGGGGGGCGCTGGGGCCAACGTCCTGACTTTC	CASSEWGGAGANVLTF
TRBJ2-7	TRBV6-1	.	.	TGTGCCAGCAGTGAATATCGCGGGCTCCCTTACGAGCAGTACTTC	CASSEYRGLPYEQYF
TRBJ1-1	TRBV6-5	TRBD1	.	TGTGCCAGCAGAGACAGGGGGGGAGCCGTTGAAGCTTTCTTT	CASRDRGGAVEAFF
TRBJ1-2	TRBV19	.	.	TGTGCCAGTAGAACCGACAGAACTAACTATGGCTACACCTTC	CASRTDRTNYGYTF
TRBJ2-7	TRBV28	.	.	TGTGCCACTCAACAGGGATACGAGCAGTACTTC	CATQQGYEQYF
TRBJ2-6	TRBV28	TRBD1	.	TGTGCCAGCAGTCCGGGACAGGGGCTCGCTGGGGCCAACGTCCTGACTTTC	CASSPGQGLAGANVLTF
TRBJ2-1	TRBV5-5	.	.	TGTGCCAGCACCTTCCAGAAGGGATTCTACTACAATGAGCAGTTCTTC	CASTFQKGFYYNEQFF
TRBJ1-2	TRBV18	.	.	TGTGCCAGCTCACCACGGGTGGCGGCCTATGGCTACACCTTC	CASSPRVAAYGYTF
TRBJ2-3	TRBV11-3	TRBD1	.	TGTGCCAGCAGCTTGGGGACCGGGACAGGGGGCACAGATACGCAGTATTTT	CASSLGTGTGGTDTQYF
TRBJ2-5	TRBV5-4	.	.	TGTGCCAGCAGCTTGCGCGGGGTGGGAGAGACCCAGTACTTC	CASSLRGVGETQYF
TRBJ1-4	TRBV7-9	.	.	TGTGCCAGCAGCCCCGACATAGGAGTTAATGAAAAACTGTTTTTT	CASSPDIGVNEKLFF
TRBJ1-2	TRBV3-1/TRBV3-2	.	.	TGTGCCAGCAGCCAAGTTAAGGGGATCTATGGCTACACCTTC	CASSQVKGIYGYTF
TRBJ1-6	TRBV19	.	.	TGTGCCAGTAGTATAGATCTATTCGAGACACAGAATTCACCCCTCCACTTT	CASSIDLFETQNSPLHF
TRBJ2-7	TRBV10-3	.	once	TGTGCCATCAGTGTAACACAGGGCTACGAGCAGTACTTC	CAISVTQGYEQYF
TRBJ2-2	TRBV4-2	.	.	TGTGCCAGCAGCCCTAGCCGTGGGCTAGGAATTGACGGGGAGCTGTTTTTT	CASSPSRGLGIDGELFF
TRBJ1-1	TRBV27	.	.	TGTGCCAGCCGAGGGTGGGGTGAGAGAACTGAAGCTTTCTTT	CASRGWGERTEAFF
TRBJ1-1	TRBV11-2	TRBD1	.	TGTGCCAGCAGCTTATTGGGACAGAAAGAGGGGAGCACTGAAGCTTTCTTT	CASSLLGQKEGSTEAFF